What follows are 2 T cell receptor beta chains derived from one specimen sequenced in a study of T-cell reconstitution after alpha-beta-depleted transplantation in children. Library preparation (for TCRbeta) was performed with unique molecular identifiers. TCRdb fed the PCR reads into MiXCR, producing one record per CDR3 protein. The table shows fewer than 550,000 distinct CDR3 sequences, with 10% to 12% occurring only once. Sequencing was performed on PBMCs, mostly from graft donor cells, taken 180 days after TCRalphabeta/CD19-depleted stem cell transplant. The receptors were sampled from a female patient younger than 10 who had a stem cell transplant for aplastic anemia, so the T cells may come from the graft donor.

This clonotype was recorded at least ten times. The rearrangement joins TRBV11-3 to TRBJ1-1; the D is unclear. Trimming took 1 base from V and 3 from J, leaving 6 bases between them. CDR1 is SGHNT and CDR2 is YENEEA in the germline V gene. The CDR3 extends over 13 amino acids. CDR3 bases: TGTGCCAGCAGCTTAGTTCGTGACACTGAAGCTTTCTTT. This gives the protein CASSLVRDTEAFF.

The chain has TRBV7-2 and TRBJ2-1; D perhaps matches TRBD2 (6 bases). Germline CDR1 reads SGHTA; CDR2 reads FQGNSA. This CDR3 contains 13 residues. Trimming stripped 3 bases from V and 15 bases from J, with 18 bases between. This CDR3 is CASSLNVWDGGFF. The CDR3 DNA sequence: TGTGCCAGCAGCTTGAATGTTTGGGACGGGGGGTTCTTC.